This TCR beta chain came from a study of vaccination and CD4 T cells after COVID-19. Study information: Four females and six males made up the convalescents, with two Hispanic. A CEFX pool, an HIV-1 Nef pool, or else no peptide went into the control cultures.

Deletions cut 0 bases from V and 3 bases from J, with 6 bases between. Per the germline V gene, CDR1 is WSHSY and CDR2 is SAAADI. CDR3 length equals 14 residues. Scientists ran DNA taken from cultured CD4+ T cells through the Oncomine TCR Beta short-read assay for sequencing. In TCRdb, the PCR reads were re-called with MiXCR into one record per CDR3 protein. The sample contains 14,000 to 15,000 distinct CDR3 sequences, 48% of which appear only once. Regarding treatment: approximately 11-day PBMC culture with coronavirus spike peptide pools or control peptides (ViraFEST assay). On this clonotype: Its target is not known.

The sample comprised CD4+ T cells from blood, cultured in vitro. The chain couples TRBV10-2 to TRBJ1-5; possibly TRBD1 for D (5 bases). The receptor's source is a human donor who had recovered from COVID-19. CDR3 sequence (DNA): TGCGCCAGCAGTGAGTCAGGGGTCAATCAGCCCCAGCATTTT. It codes for CASSESGVNQPQHF.